This T cell receptor (beta chain) appears in the sequencing data of a study of blood T cell repertoires in COVID-19. Losses at the gene ends were 4 bases for V and 2 bases for J; bases not matched to a gene: 5. The germline V gene has CDR1 ENHRY and CDR2 SYGVKD. The CDR3 totals 16 residues. TCRdb's table, derived via immunoSEQ multiplex PCR, lists solely in-frame clones and lacks some. The sample lists 130,000 to 150,000 clones; 81% were seen once. This chain uses TRBV10-3 with TRBJ2-2; 9 bases fit TRBD2. Sequenced: peripheral blood. This TCR derives from a human donor in a cohort sampled during active COVID-19. The CDR3 sequence: CAISATGTSNTGELFF. The CDR3 nucleotides are TGTGCCATCAGTGCAACCGGGACTAGCAACACCGGGGAGCTGTTTTTT.